A single sample gave rise to the 30 T cell receptor beta chains below, sequenced in a study of cytomegalovirus exposure and HLA in healthy donors. Amplification used 60 Vbeta primers and 13 Jbeta primers. Assay: immunoSEQ multiplex PCR; the TCRdb copy retains only in-frame clones and omits some. The profile covers 130,000 or so clones, with about three quarters appearing a single time and over 4% taken by the ten largest. Sequencing input: PBMCs. The receptors were sampled from a man aged 50 to 59 in good health and CMV-seropositive.

This clone has a handful of counts. The V gene is TRBV6-1, the J gene TRBJ1-2; D is uncertain. This CDR3 spans 14 amino acids. V lost 1 base, J lost 7 bases, and 13 bases lay in between. CDR1 and CDR2 (germline): MNHNS, SASEGT. The CDR3 is CASSEEAGRGGYTF. The CDR3 coding sequence is TGTGCCAGCAGTGAAGAGGCAGGCCGGGGTGGCTACACCTTC.

The CDR3 is CASTTGLSTDTQYF. DNA of the CDR3: TGCGCCAGCACTACAGGGCTTAGCACAGATACGCAGTATTTT. The rearrangement links TRBV5-1 to TRBJ2-3; D possibly corresponds to TRBD1 (6 bases). The CDR3 extends over 14 amino acids. Germline V gene lookup returns CDR1 SGHRS and CDR2 YFSETQ. V lost 6 bases, J lost 0 bases, and 11 bases lay in between.

There are many counts of this clone. The chain joins TRBV13 to TRBJ1-1; D call uncertain. V was cut by 7 bases and J by 6 bases, with 3 bases left in between. The CDR3 loop spans 9 amino acids. Germline V gene lookup returns CDR1 PRHDT and CDR2 FYEKMQ (reference sequence). CDR3 region: CASTAEAFF. CDR3 coding DNA: TGTGCCAGCACCGCTGAAGCTTTCTTT.

Only a few counts were recorded for this clone. The V call is TRBV6-5, the J call TRBJ2-3; TRBD2 aligns across 7 bases. Looked up from germline, CDR1 is MNHEY and CDR2 is SVGAGI. The CDR3 loop spans 14 amino acids. The V segment lost 3 bases and the J segment 3 bases; nucleotides outside the gene matches: 3. CDR3 bases: TGTGCCAGCAGTTATGGCGGGGGAACAGATACGCAGTATTTT. Amino acid sequence: CASSYGGGTDTQYF.

The chain combines TRBV11-2 with TRBJ2-5; D may be TRBD1 (5 bases). V lost 5 bases to trimming and J lost 5 bases, with 12 bases between them. The germline gives CDR1 SGHAT, CDR2 FQNNGV. The CDR3 runs 13 residues. CDR3 protein: CASSQSRVETQYF. CDR3 coding DNA: TGTGCCAGCAGCCAGAGCAGGGTTGAGACCCAGTACTTC.

V is TRBV6-1 and J is TRBJ2-7, with 9 bases matching TRBD2. In germline, CDR1 is MNHNS, CDR2 SASEGT. V was pared by 5 bases and J by 3 bases, with 8 bases of the junction left unmatched. The CDR3 has 15 residues. The CDR3 nucleotides read TGTGCCAGCAGTTTTAGACTAGCGGAGAACTACGAGCAGTACTTC. This sequence encodes CASSFRLAENYEQYF.

V is TRBV6-5 and J is TRBJ1-2; TRBD1 matches at 8 bases. Germline V gene sequence: CDR1 MNHEY, CDR2 SVGAGI. V was pared by 4 bases and J by 6 bases, with 7 bases of the junction left unmatched. The CDR3 is 14 amino acids. The CDR3 region is CASSSGQGSHGYTF. In DNA, the CDR3 is TGTGCCAGCAGTTCCGGACAGGGAAGCCATGGCTACACCTTC.

The chain links TRBV4-1 to TRBJ2-5, with 11 bases lining up with TRBD1. The V gene end was trimmed by 1 base and the J gene end by 5 bases; junction bases not matched to a gene: 3. The CDR3 totals 15 residues. CDR1 is MGHRA and CDR2 is YSYEKL in the germline V gene. CDR3 sequence reads: CASSQGGTGGETQYF. Written as DNA, the CDR3 is TGCGCCAGCAGCCAAGGAGGGACAGGGGGTGAGACCCAGTACTTC.

J is TRBJ2-7 and V is TRBV6-1, with D possibly being TRBD2 (6 bases). CDR1 is MNHNS and CDR2 is SASEGT in the germline V gene. The V end lost 4 bases, the J end lost 3 bases, and 19 bases lay between the germline ends. This CDR3 has 16 residues. CDR3 residues: CASSGRVERANYEQYF. As DNA, the CDR3 is TGTGCCAGCAGTGGGAGGGTAGAGAGGGCTAACTACGAGCAGTACTTC.

The chain combines TRBV19 with TRBJ1-2; D is perhaps TRBD1 (5 bases). In germline, CDR1 is LNHDA, CDR2 SQIVND (reference sequence). V was shortened by 4 bases and J by 8 bases, with 17 bases between the two germline ends. The CDR3 consists of 14 residues. CDR3 residues: CASSTPGGVNGYTF. The CDR3, as DNA: TGTGCCAGTAGTACCCCCGGGGGGGTGAACGGCTACACCTTC.

There are a few counts of this clone. The chain links TRBV19 to TRBJ2-2, with 10 bases fitting TRBD2. CDR1 is LNHDA and CDR2 is SQIVND in the germline V gene (reference sequence). V gave up 3 bases and J gave up 7 bases; unmatched junction bases: 8. The CDR3 totals 16 residues. DNA for the CDR3: TGTGCCAGTAGTATGGGTAGACTAGCGGGCAGCGGGGAGCTGTTTTTT. As protein: CASSMGRLAGSGELFF.

The chain carries TRBV6-5 and TRBJ1-2; no clear D. Germline V gene data show CDR1 as MNHEY and CDR2 as SVGAGI. The CDR3 is 14 amino acids. The V gene lost 7 bases and the J gene lost 5 bases, with 17 bases spanning the gap. CDR3 in DNA: TGTGCCAGCACTACCCTCTCGGGTGTTTATGGCTACACCTTC. This gives the protein CASTTLSGVYGYTF.

This chain joins TRBV11-3 and TRBJ2-7; D not resolved. This CDR3 is built from 11 residues. The V gene lost 1 base and the J gene lost 4 bases, with 2 bases spanning the gap. Per germline, CDR1 SGHNT and CDR2 YENEEA. CDR3 sequence (DNA): TGTGCCAGCAGCTTAGCTTACGAGCAGTACTTC. It specifies CASSLAYEQYF.

The V gene is TRBV5-1, the J gene TRBJ2-7; D is unresolved. V was clipped by 3 bases and J by 3 bases, with 16 bases between them. This CDR3 comprises 15 residues. CDR1 is SGHRS and CDR2 is YFSETQ in the germline V gene. The CDR3 is CASSSGFGSDYEQYF. The CDR3 nucleotides read TGCGCCAGCAGCTCGGGTTTCGGTTCAGACTACGAGCAGTACTTC.

The chain combines TRBV7-2 with TRBJ1-5; 8 nucleotides agree with TRBD1. The CDR3 contains 16 residues. V dropped 2 bases and J dropped 5; count of bases not matched to a gene: 8. CDR1 SGHTA and CDR2 FQGNSA come from the germline V gene. CDR3 region: CASSLFGRGQDQPQHF. The CDR3 DNA reads TGTGCCAGCAGCTTATTCGGCAGGGGGCAGGATCAGCCCCAGCATTTT.

The J gene is TRBJ2-1, the V gene TRBV19; TRBD2 matches at 7 bases. J was trimmed by 0 bases and V by 6 bases; bases with no gene match: 5. The CDR3 runs 15 residues. The germline V gene has CDR1 LNHDA and CDR2 SQIVND (reference sequence). In nucleotides, the CDR3 is TGTGCCAGTAGGCCTAGCGGAAGCTCCTACAATGAGCAGTTCTTC. Residues: CASRPSGSSYNEQFF.

The gene calls are TRBV28 and TRBJ1-2; 8 bases match TRBD1. The CDR3 contains 13 residues. Germline loops: CDR1 MDHEN, CDR2 SYDVKM. The junction had 2 bases not matched to a gene; V was cut back by 4 bases and J by 4 bases. CDR3 nucleotide sequence: TGTGCCAGCAGTTCGACAGGGGTCTATGGCTACACCTTC. Translated, it gives CASSSTGVYGYTF.

The J gene is TRBJ1-2, the V gene TRBV29-1, with D possibly being TRBD1 (5 bases). Germline values: CDR1 SQVTM, CDR2 ANQGSEA. Trimming pared 4 bases from V and 6 bases from J, leaving 15 bases between. The CDR3 runs 13 residues. The CDR3 spells CSVGQGGWHGYTF. The CDR3 DNA reads as TGCAGCGTTGGCCAGGGTGGATGGCATGGCTACACCTTC. Full variable domain (remainder filled in from reference TRBV29-1 and TRBJ1-2): SAVISQKPSRDICQRGTSLTIQCQVDSQVTMMFWYRQQPGQSLTLIATANQGSEATYESGFVIDKFPISRPNLTFSTLTVSNMSPEDSSIYLCSVGQGGWHGYTFGSGTRLTVV.

This chain links TRBV7-2 with TRBJ1-2; the D is unclear. V lost 1 base and J lost 4, with 10 bases in between. This CDR3 spans 14 amino acids. Germline assignment: CDR1 SGHTA and CDR2 FQGNSA. The CDR3 protein is CASSLGPGSYGYTF. The CDR3 DNA follows: TGTGCCAGCAGCTTAGGTCCCGGGAGCTATGGCTACACCTTC.

Written as DNA, the CDR3 is TGTGCCAGCAGTGTCCAGACAGGCAAGAATGAAAAACTGTTTTTT. Encoded protein: CASSVQTGKNEKLFF. The chain links TRBV6-1 to TRBJ1-4; D might be TRBD1 (6 bases). Trimming left V 4 bases short and J 5 bases short, with 14 bases between. CDR1 MNHNS and CDR2 SASEGT come from the germline V gene. This CDR3 spans 15 amino acids.

The chain recombines TRBV5-6 with TRBJ2-3; no definite D call. V was pared by 0 bases and J by 4 bases, with 12 bases between. Germline V gives CDR1 SGHDT, CDR2 YYEEEE. The CDR3 runs 15 residues. The DNA for the CDR3 is TGTGCCAGCAGCTTGGGGCTAGTCGGTGCAGATACGCAGTATTTT. Amino acid sequence: CASSLGLVGADTQYF.

This CDR3 reads CASSQDLETYEQYF. CDR3 bases: TGCGCCAGCAGCCAAGATCTGGAGACCTACGAGCAGTACTTC. The V call is TRBV4-1, the J call TRBJ2-7; no clear D gene. V lost 0 bases and J 2 bases, leaving 8 bases between the germline ends. Germline V CDR1 and CDR2: MGHRA, YSYEKL. The CDR3 runs 14 residues.

V gene TRBV10-2 combines with J gene TRBJ2-7; 7 nucleotides match TRBD2. Germline-derived CDR1 and CDR2 are WSHSY and SAAADI. The J segment lost 0 bases and the V segment lost 6 bases, leaving 5 bases of the junction unmatched. The CDR3 is made up of 14 amino acids. CDR3 region: CASSYGGNSYEQYF. The CDR3 DNA is TGCGCCAGCAGCTACGGGGGGAACTCCTACGAGCAGTACTTC.

The V gene is TRBV15, the J gene TRBJ2-4, with D hard to call. Germline CDR1 reads LNHNV; CDR2 reads YYDKDF (reference sequence). CDR3 length: 11 amino acids. Trimming took 4 bases from V and 9 from J, leaving 7 bases between them. CDR3 loop: CATSKAGIQYF. For the CDR3, the DNA is TGTGCCACCAGCAAGGCAGGCATTCAGTACTTC.

Concerning this clone: Other DNA sequences from this sample encode an identical CDR3 as well. This rearrangement joins TRBV6-1 to TRBJ1-1; 7 nucleotides match TRBD1. CDR3 length: 13 residues. V trimming: 4 bases; J trimming: 4 bases; junction bases outside the gene matches: 3. CDR1 and CDR2 (germline): MNHNS, SASEGT. The CDR3 coding sequence is TGTGCCAGCAGTGTGGACAGGATCACTGAAGCTTTCTTT. As protein: CASSVDRITEAFF.

J is TRBJ2-3 and V is TRBV5-1; possible D gene TRBD1, 6 bases. Trimming took off 5 bases at V and 0 bases at J, with 16 bases between the two ends. The CDR3 length is 16 residues. Germline V CDR1 and CDR2: SGHRS, YFSETQ. The CDR3 nucleotides read TGCGCCAGCAGGACTCGAACAGGGCCTAGCACAGATACGCAGTATTTT. Its protein product is CASRTRTGPSTDTQYF. The whole variable domain, filled in from reference TRBV5-1 and TRBJ2-3, reads KAGVTQTPRYLIKTRGQQVTLSCSPISGHRSVSWYQQTPGQGLQFLFEYFSETQRNKGNFPGRFSGRQFSNSRSEMNVSTLELGDSALYLCASRTRTGPSTDTQYFGPGTRLTVL.

The chain employs TRBV6-6 and TRBJ1-5; 8 bases are shared with TRBD1. Germline assignment: CDR1 MNHNY and CDR2 SVGAGI (reference sequence). V trimming: 6 bases; J trimming: 2 bases; junction bases outside the gene matches: 6. The CDR3 length is 15 residues. Here the CDR3 DNA reads TGTGCCAGCAGACCCTCGGACAGGGGCAATCAGCCCCAGCATTTT. Translating gives CASRPSDRGNQPQHF.

The J gene is TRBJ2-7, the V gene TRBV11-2; D remains ambiguous. Trimming left V 5 bases short and J 5 bases short, with 10 bases between. Germline V gives CDR1 SGHAT, CDR2 FQNNGV. The CDR3 is 12 residues long. The CDR3 loop is CASSAGIDEQYF. The CDR3 DNA reads TGTGCCAGCAGCGCAGGAATTGACGAGCAGTACTTC.

The gene calls are TRBV28 and TRBJ2-7; a possible D gene is TRBD1 (5 bases). This CDR3 contains 13 residues. Deletions cut 5 bases from V and 7 bases from J, with 15 bases between. CDR1 is MDHEN, CDR2 SYDVKM, per germline. The CDR3 coding sequence is TGTGCCAGCAGTCCCAGGCAGGGAAGGGAGCAGTACTTC. It codes for CASSPRQGREQYF.

V and J are TRBV2 and TRBJ2-5; TRBD2 might be the D (5 bases). This CDR3 spans 15 amino acids. The germline CDR1 and CDR2 sequences are SNHLY and FYNNEI. V lost 0 bases and J lost 6, with 14 bases in between. CDR3 residues: CASSEAGGTSKTQYF. The DNA of the CDR3 is TGTGCCAGCAGTGAAGCGGGCGGAACTAGTAAGACCCAGTACTTC.